Each of the 17 T cell receptor beta chains below was sequenced from the same sample in a study of cytotoxic CD8 clonotypes in ibrutinib-treated CLL. Sequenced by immunoSEQ multiplex PCR; TCRdb stores in-frame clones only, minus some. The data hold about 19,000 clones, with about 85% observed a single time. Sequenced here: PBMCs, sampled before ibrutinib treatment. The origin of the receptors is a human donor with chronic lymphocytic leukemia.

The V gene is TRBV10-3, the J gene TRBJ2-5, with TRBD1 matching 7 bases. The V gene's germline CDR1 is ENHRY and CDR2 SYGVKD. Trimming took 6 bases from V and 1 from J; bases not matched to a gene: 2. This CDR3 is built from 13 residues. The CDR3 protein is CAISRGTQETQYF. The CDR3 DNA follows: TGTGCCATCAGCAGGGGGACCCAAGAGACCCAGTACTTC.

This clone appeared a few times. CDR3 amino acids: CASGPPGLDTGELFF. DNA of the CDR3: TGTGCTAGTGGCCCACCTGGACTAGACACCGGGGAGCTGTTTTTT. The chain joins TRBV12-5 to TRBJ2-2, with 7 bases that match TRBD2. The CDR3 has 15 residues. The V and J ends lost 6 bases and 3 bases, in that order; junction bases with no gene match: 7. The V gene's germline CDR1 is LGHNT and CDR2 FRNRAP. The variable domain in full, with the rest retrieved from reference TRBV12-5 and TRBJ2-2, is DARVTQTPRHKVTEMGQEVTMRCQPILGHNTVFWYRQTMMQGLELLAYFRNRAPLDDSGMPKDRFSAEMPDATLATLKIQPSEPRDSAVYFCASGPPGLDTGELFFGEGSRLTVL.

This chain joins TRBV4-3 and TRBJ2-5, with D possibly being TRBD1 (5 bases). The CDR3 spans 15 residues. Trimming removed 1 base at V and 5 bases at J, with 14 bases between. CDR1 is LGHNA, CDR2 YSLEER, per germline. DNA for the CDR3: TGCGCCAGCAGCCAAGCGTGGGGCTCCTGGGAGACCCAGTACTTC. Its translation: CASSQAWGSWETQYF.

In nucleotides, the CDR3 is TGTGCCAGCAGTTACTTGCGGCCTCAAGAGACCCAGTACTTC. Its protein is CASSYLRPQETQYF. The V gene is TRBV6-5, the J gene TRBJ2-5; D gene ambiguous. V lost 1 base and J lost 2, with 8 bases in between. The CDR3 is 14 amino acids. The germline V gene encodes CDR1 MNHEY and CDR2 SVGAGI.

V gene TRBV27 combines with J gene TRBJ2-7; D is possibly TRBD2 (6 bases). The CDR3 is made up of 14 amino acids. Germline CDR1 reads MNHEY; CDR2 reads SMNVEV (reference sequence). Between the trimmed V and J ends, which lost 2 bases and 3 bases, there was a span of 11 bases. In DNA form, the CDR3 reads TGTGCCAGCAGTTTAGTGTCGGGGGACTACGAGCAGTACTTC. It encodes CASSLVSGDYEQYF.

Notes on this clone: Because the CDR3's place on the DNA is in doubt, the DNA is left out and the CDR3 is given as listed by TCRdb. This sequence joins TRBV5-1 and TRBJ2-5; TRBD1 is the table's D call, not checked against the DNA. The CDR3 adds up to 17 amino acids, both ends counted. CDR1 SGHRS and CDR2 YFSETQ come from the germline V gene. CDR3 sequence reads: CASSFGEGQTTQETQYF.

The chain combines TRBV20-1 with TRBJ2-5; D call uncertain. With 6 bases removed from V and 0 bases from J, the gap between germline ends came to 5 bases. This CDR3 region has 11 residues. Germline V gene lookup returns CDR1 DFQATT and CDR2 SNEGSKA (reference sequence). The CDR3 sequence: CSAEHQETQYF. The CDR3 DNA is TGCAGTGCCGAGCACCAAGAGACCCAGTACTTC.

The chain uses TRBV4-1 and TRBJ1-2; 8 bases are shared with TRBD1. The germline V gene encodes CDR1 MGHRA and CDR2 YSYEKL. V lost 4 bases to trimming and J lost 4 bases; unmatched junction nucleotides: 8. The CDR3 has 15 amino acids. The CDR3 sequence is CASSPDREGVYGYTF. DNA for the CDR3: TGCGCCAGCAGCCCGGACAGGGAAGGAGTCTATGGCTACACCTTC.

The rearrangement links TRBV7-2 to TRBJ1-1, with TRBD1 as a possible D gene (5 bases). V dropped 5 bases and J dropped 5 bases, with 15 bases sitting between them. Germline CDR1 and CDR2: SGHTA and FQGNSA. CDR3 length equals 14 residues. The CDR3 loop is CASSTQGIGTEAFF. The CDR3 coding sequence is TGTGCCAGCAGCACCCAGGGTATTGGGACTGAAGCTTTCTTT.

V and J are TRBV30 and TRBJ1-3, with TRBD1 matching 7 bases. The germline V gene encodes CDR1 GTSNPN and CDR2 SVGIG (reference sequence). This CDR3 spans 14 amino acids. Trimming took 6 bases from V and 0 from J; bases not matched to a gene: 5. Here the CDR3 reads CACTGVASGNTIYF. The DNA for the CDR3 is TGTGCCTGTACAGGGGTGGCCTCTGGAAACACCATATATTTT.

The chain has TRBV27 and TRBJ1-2; a possible D gene is TRBD1 (6 bases). Trimming removed 3 bases from V and 7 bases from J, with 18 bases in between. The CDR3 is made up of 15 amino acids. The V gene's germline CDR1 is MNHEY and CDR2 SMNVEV (reference sequence). The CDR3 DNA reads TGTGCCAGCAGTTTCCAGGGGTCCCCTCGGGGTGGCTACACCTTC. The encoded protein is CASSFQGSPRGGYTF.

The chain links TRBV5-1 to TRBJ2-7; D may be TRBD1 (6 bases). The CDR3 is 16 amino acids. V was trimmed by 4 bases and J by 5 bases, leaving 22 bases between them. Per the germline V gene, CDR1 is SGHRS and CDR2 is YFSETQ. The CDR3 nucleotides read TGCGCCAGCAGCCCCCATGGACAGAGGTTTCTGGACGAGCAGTACTTC. Translation: CASSPHGQRFLDEQYF. The full variable domain, with the rest looked up from reference TRBV5-1 and TRBJ2-7, is KAGVTQTPRYLIKTRGQQVTLSCSPISGHRSVSWYQQTPGQGLQFLFEYFSETQRNKGNFPGRFSGRQFSNSRSEMNVSTLELGDSALYLCASSPHGQRFLDEQYFGPGTRLTVT.

This clone has more than one count but fewer than ten. The rearrangement links TRBV19 to TRBJ2-4; D is ambiguous. This CDR3 contains 12 residues. Germline CDR1 LNHDA, CDR2 SQIVND (reference sequence). Trimming cost V 5 bases and J 8 bases, with 10 bases left between them. The CDR3: CASSAQRDIQYF. CDR3 sequence (DNA): TGTGCCAGTAGTGCCCAAAGGGACATTCAGTACTTC.

This sequence joins TRBV15 and TRBJ1-2; weak D call: TRBD1 (5 bases). The germline V and J ends were trimmed by 3 bases and 5 bases, with 16 bases remaining between them. Germline V gene lookup returns CDR1 LNHNV and CDR2 YYDKDF (reference sequence). The CDR3 length is 15 residues. CDR3 residues: CATSSGASSAYGYTF. The CDR3 DNA follows: TGTGCCACCAGCAGCGGGGCGTCTAGCGCATATGGCTACACCTTC.

This chain connects TRBV7-6 to TRBJ2-1; TRBD1 matches at 8 bases. Germline V gene sequence: CDR1 SGHVS, CDR2 FNYEAQ. Trimming at V came to 6 bases and at J to 4 bases, leaving 5 bases not matched to a gene. The CDR3 loop spans 14 amino acids. The CDR3 nucleotides are TGTGCCAGCAGGCCGCGGACAGGGTACAATGAGCAGTTCTTC. Amino acid sequence: CASRPRTGYNEQFF.

This clone was detected a few times. V and J are TRBV5-6 and TRBJ2-1, with TRBD1 identical over 8 bases. Trimming removed 2 bases from V and 2 bases from J; junction bases left unmatched: 0. This CDR3 spans 14 amino acids. Germline CDR1 is SGHDT and CDR2 is YYEEEE. The CDR3 coding sequence is TGTGCCAGCAGCTTCAGGGGGCCCTACAATGAGCAGTTCTTC. It codes for CASSFRGPYNEQFF. Using reference TRBV5-6 and TRBJ2-1 for the parts outside the CDR3, the full variable domain is DAGVTQSPTHLIKTRGQQVTLRCSPKSGHDTVSWYQQALGQGPQFIFQYYEEEERQRGNFPDRFSGHQFPNYSSELNVNALLLGDSALYLCASSFRGPYNEQFFGPGTRLTVL.

The V call is TRBV6-6, the J call TRBJ1-2; perhaps TRBD1 as D (6 bases). Germline CDR1 and CDR2: MNHNY and SVGAGI (reference sequence). V was pared by 5 bases and J by 4 bases, with 17 bases between. CDR3 length: 15 residues. The CDR3 sequence is CASSRTVPLGYGYTF. The CDR3 DNA is TGTGCCAGCAGTCGGACAGTACCTCTCGGCTATGGCTACACCTTC.